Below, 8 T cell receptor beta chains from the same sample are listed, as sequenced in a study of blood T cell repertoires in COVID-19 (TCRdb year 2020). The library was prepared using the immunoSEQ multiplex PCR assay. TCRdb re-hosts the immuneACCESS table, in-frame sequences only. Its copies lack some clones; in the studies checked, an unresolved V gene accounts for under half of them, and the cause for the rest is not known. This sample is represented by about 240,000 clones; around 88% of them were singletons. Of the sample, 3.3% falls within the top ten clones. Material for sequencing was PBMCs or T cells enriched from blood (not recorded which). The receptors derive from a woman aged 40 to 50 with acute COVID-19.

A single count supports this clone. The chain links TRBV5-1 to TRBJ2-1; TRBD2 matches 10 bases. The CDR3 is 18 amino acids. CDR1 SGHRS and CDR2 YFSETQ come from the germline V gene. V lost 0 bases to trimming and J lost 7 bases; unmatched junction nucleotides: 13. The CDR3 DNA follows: TGCGCCAGCAGCTTGGACGCTAGCGGGAGAAGTTACAAAAATGAGCAGTTCTTC. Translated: CASSLDASGRSYKNEQFF.

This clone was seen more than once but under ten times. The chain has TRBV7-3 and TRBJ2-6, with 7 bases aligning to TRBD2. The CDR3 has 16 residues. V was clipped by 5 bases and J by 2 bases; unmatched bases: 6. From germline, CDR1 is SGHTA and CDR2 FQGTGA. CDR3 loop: CASSAQGGAGANVLTF. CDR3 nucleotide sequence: TGTGCCAGCAGCGCGCAGGGAGGGGCTGGGGCCAACGTCCTGACTTTC.

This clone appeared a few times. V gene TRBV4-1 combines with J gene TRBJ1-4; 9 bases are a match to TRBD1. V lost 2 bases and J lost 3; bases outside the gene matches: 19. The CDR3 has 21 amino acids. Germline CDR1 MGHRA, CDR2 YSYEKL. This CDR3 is CASSQPSIMSQRQGANEKLFF. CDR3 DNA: TGCGCCAGCAGCCAACCCTCCATAATGTCCCAGAGACAGGGGGCTAATGAAAAACTGTTTTTT.

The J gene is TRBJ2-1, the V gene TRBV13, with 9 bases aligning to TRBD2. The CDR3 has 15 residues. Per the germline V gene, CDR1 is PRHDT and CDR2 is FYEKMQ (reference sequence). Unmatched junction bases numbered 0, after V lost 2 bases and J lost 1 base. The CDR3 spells CASSLLAGSYNEQFF. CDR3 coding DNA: TGTGCCAGCAGCTTACTAGCGGGATCCTACAATGAGCAGTTCTTC.

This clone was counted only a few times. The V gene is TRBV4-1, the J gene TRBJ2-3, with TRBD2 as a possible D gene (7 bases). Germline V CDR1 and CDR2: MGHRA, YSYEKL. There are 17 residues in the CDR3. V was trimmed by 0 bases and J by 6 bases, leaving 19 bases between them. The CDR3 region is CASSQDARGAQADTQYF. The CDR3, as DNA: TGCGCCAGCAGCCAAGACGCACGGGGGGCCCAGGCCGATACGCAGTATTTT.

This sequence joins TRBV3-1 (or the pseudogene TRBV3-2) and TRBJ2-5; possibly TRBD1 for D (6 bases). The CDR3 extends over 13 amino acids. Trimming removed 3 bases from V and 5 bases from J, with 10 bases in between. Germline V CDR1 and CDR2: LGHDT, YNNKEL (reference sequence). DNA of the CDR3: TGTGCCAGCAGCCAGGGGGCGGAGGAGACCCAGTACTTC. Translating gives CASSQGAEETQYF.

CDR3 coding DNA: TGCGCCAGCAGCCCGGGACTAGCGGGAGCGAGTATCAACAATGAGCAGTTCTTC. It encodes CASSPGLAGASINNEQFF. The chain couples TRBV4-1 to TRBJ2-1; 14 bases are a match to TRBD2. There are 18 residues in the CDR3. In germline, CDR1 is MGHRA, CDR2 YSYEKL. With V trimmed by 4 bases and J by 5 bases, 10 bases remained unmatched.

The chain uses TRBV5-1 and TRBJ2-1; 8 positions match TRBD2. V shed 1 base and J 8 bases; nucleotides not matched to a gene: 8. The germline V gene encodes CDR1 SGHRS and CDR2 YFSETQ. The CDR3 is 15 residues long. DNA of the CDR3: TGCGCCAGCAGCTTGCGGAGCGGGAGATCAGATGAGCAGTTCTTC. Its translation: CASSLRSGRSDEQFF.